This TCR beta chain is drawn from a study of T-cell reconstitution after alpha-beta-depleted transplantation in children (dated by TCRdb to about 2016). Notes on the research overall: The study quantitatively tracked T-cell immune reconstitution after TCRalphabeta/CD19-depleted allogeneic hematopoietic cell transplantation in children using TCR repertoire profiling.

CDR1 and CDR2 (DFQATT, SNEGSKA) derive from the germline V gene (reference sequence). V is shortened by 3 bases, J by 8 bases, and the region joining them spans 13 bases. The CDR3 has 13 amino acids, counting the end cysteine and phenylalanine. Kept here is only the CDR3 DNA, which spans 39 bases and is read in frame from base 1. The library was generated by PCR. Sequencing used an Illumina HiSeq 2500. TCR libraries were prepared with molecular barcoding, using unique molecular identifiers to normalize TCRbeta repertoire quantification. TCRdb reanalyzed the raw reads on its own, using fastp at Q25 for trimming and MiXCR for clone calling, and kept in-frame beta chains. Identical CDR3 protein sequences are pooled into one entry, listed with their most common genes and DNA. For this sample there are some 300,000 distinct CDR3 sequences; roughly 8.2% appear just once. Approximately 9.1% of the sample is in the top ten clones.

The sample's treatment or condition label, in plain terms: allogeneic hematopoietic cell transplantation with graft depleted of TCRalphabeta T cells and CD19 B cells. Transplant recipients were children who received TCRalphabeta/CD19-depleted allogeneic hematopoietic cell grafts. The investigation overall reported the following: The apparently early recovery of alphabetaT-cell counts about two months after transplant reportedly depended on only several hundred rapidly expanded clones that came from non-depleted graft cells. In some patients, the high TCRbeta diversity seen at day 60 was put down to recipient T cells and intrathymic progenitors that had survived conditioning. The frequencies of hyperexpanded clones fell over the following months, and after one year, T-cell counts and TCRbeta diversity were mostly attributed to newly produced T cells.

This clonotype was detected many times. The clone's antigen remains unknown. Base quality data are lacking; no much larger clone is found one base away. Here the chain combines TRBV20-1 and TRBJ2-2, with an unclear D gene assignment. This TCR was sampled from a female patient aged 2-10 years who had a stem cell transplant for Fanconi anemia, so the T cells may come from the graft donor. The sequences come from peripheral blood, collected 360 days after TCRalphabeta/CD19-depleted stem cell transplant. The DNA reads as follows: TGCAGTGCTAGTCGTAGGGCTTTGGGGGAGCTGTTTTTT. This translates into CSASRRALGELFF.